The subject of this entry is one TCR beta chain. Its target is not known. Sequencing was performed with immunoSEQ multiplex PCR; in TCRdb, only in-frame clones are kept and a portion is missing. The table has approximately 2.4 million clones, nearly 97% seen once. This sample was included in a study of shared clonotypes between healthy human individuals. Study-level findings and limits: Sampling involved blood alone; tissue repertoires likely differ.

The source is a man aged 18 to 29 in good health. The specimen sequenced was naive CD4+ T cells sorted from blood. Documented subset: CD45RA+ positively selected.

The CDR3 DNA follows: TGTGCCAGCAGCGTGACAGGGAGAGATCAGCCCCAGCATTTT. This translates into CASSVTGRDQPQHF. The rearrangement uses TRBV5-5 and TRBJ1-5; 7 nucleotides match TRBD1. The CDR3 contains 14 residues. Germline assignment: CDR1 SGHKS and CDR2 YYEKEE (reference sequence). The V segment lost 4 bases and the J segment 5 bases; nucleotides outside the gene matches: 6.